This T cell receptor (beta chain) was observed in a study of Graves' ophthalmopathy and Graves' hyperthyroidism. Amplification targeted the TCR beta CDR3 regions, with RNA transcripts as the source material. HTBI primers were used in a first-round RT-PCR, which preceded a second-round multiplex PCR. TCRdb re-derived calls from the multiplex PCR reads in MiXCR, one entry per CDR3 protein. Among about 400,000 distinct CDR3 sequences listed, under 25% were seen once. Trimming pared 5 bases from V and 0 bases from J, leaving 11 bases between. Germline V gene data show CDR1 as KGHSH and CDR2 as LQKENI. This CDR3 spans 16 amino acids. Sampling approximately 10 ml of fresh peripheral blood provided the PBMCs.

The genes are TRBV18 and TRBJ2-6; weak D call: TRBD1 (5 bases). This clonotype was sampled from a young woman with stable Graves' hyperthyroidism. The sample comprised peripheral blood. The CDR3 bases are TGTGCCAGCTCAGCAAAGGGGCACTCTGGGGCCAACGTCCTGACTTTC. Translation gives CASSAKGHSGANVLTF. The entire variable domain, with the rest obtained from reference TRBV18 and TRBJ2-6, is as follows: NAGVMQNPRHLVRRRGQEARLRCSPMKGHSHVYWYRQLPEEGLKFMVYLQKENIIDESGMPKERFSAEFPKEGPSILRIQQVVRGDSAAYFCASSAKGHSGANVLTFGAGSRLTVL.